The 12 T cell receptor beta chains given below trace back to one sample, sequenced in a study of response to subunit inactivated influenza vaccine. TCRdb recomputed calls from the RT-PCR reads with MiXCR, one row per CDR3 protein. This table has some 190,000 distinct CDR3 sequences, around 14% appearing once. Here the sequenced sample was CD8+ T cells sorted from PBMCs, taken more than 4 days after vaccination. All receptors come from a man in his fifties who received an inactivated influenza vaccine.

The table lists this clonotype with a few counts. This chain uses TRBV5-1 with TRBJ2-1; D is unresolved. Germline assignment: CDR1 SGHRS and CDR2 YFSETQ. The V and J ends lost 3 bases and 9 bases respectively, with 13 bases between them. The CDR3 length is 13 residues. Here the CDR3 reads CASSSTEFGEQFF. In nucleotides, the CDR3 is TGCGCCAGCAGCTCTACAGAATTCGGTGAGCAGTTCTTC.

The rearrangement joins TRBV15 to TRBJ2-7, with unresolved D. The CDR3 loop spans 13 amino acids. V lost 5 bases to trimming and J lost 2 bases, with 10 bases between them. The germline gives CDR1 LNHNV, CDR2 YYDKDF (reference sequence). DNA of the CDR3: TGTGCCACCAGCGGCGACCATACCTACGAGCAGTACTTC. Protein: CATSGDHTYEQYF.

The gene calls are TRBV10-3 and TRBJ2-3; TRBD2 matches at 9 bases. There are 14 residues in the CDR3. J gave up 5 bases and V 2 bases, and 2 bases lay outside the gene matches. Germline CDR1 and CDR2: ENHRY and SYGVKD. The CDR3 region has the DNA TGTGCCATCAGTGAGGGCGGGGGGGGAGATACGCAGTATTTT. As protein: CAISEGGGGDTQYF.

This chain links TRBV4-1 with TRBJ2-1; 15 bases map to TRBD2. J lost 6 bases, V lost 1 base, and 16 bases had no gene match. The CDR3 contains 21 residues. The V gene's germline CDR1 is MGHRA and CDR2 YSYEKL. The DNA for the CDR3 is TGCGCCAGCAGCCAAGGTCACGGCATATCCTGGACTAGCGGGAGGGCCAATGAGCAGTTCTTC. Translated, it gives CASSQGHGISWTSGRANEQFF.

The chain uses TRBV9 and TRBJ2-2; 7 nucleotides align to TRBD2. The CDR3 spans 19 residues. Per germline, CDR1 SGDLS and CDR2 YYNGEE. The trim removed 0 bases at V and 0 bases at J, leaving 11 bases unmatched. The CDR3 bases are TGTGCCAGCAGCGTAGAGAGAGCGGGACTACCAACGAACACCGGGGAGCTGTTTTTT. This codes for CASSVERAGLPTNTGELFF.

The chain carries TRBV19 and TRBJ1-5; 10 bases map to TRBD1. The CDR3 extends over 15 amino acids. V was clipped by 5 bases and J by 2 bases; unmatched bases: 3. From germline, CDR1 is LNHDA and CDR2 SQIVND (reference sequence). The CDR3 loop reads CASSPGTGGNQPQHF. CDR3 bases: TGTGCCAGTAGTCCCGGGACAGGGGGCAATCAGCCCCAGCATTTT.

Written as DNA, the CDR3 is TGTGCCATCAGTGAGTTCGATGGGCCCGGTCGCAATCAGCCCCAGCATTTT. Amino acid sequence: CAISEFDGPGRNQPQHF. This chain uses TRBV10-3 with TRBJ1-5; D unclear. Germline CDR1 is ENHRY and CDR2 is SYGVKD. Trimming stripped 1 base from V and 2 bases from J, with 15 bases between. The CDR3 sequence is 17 residues long.

The chain combines TRBV28 with TRBJ2-7; 8 nucleotides agree with TRBD2. CDR1 and CDR2 from the germline V gene are MDHEN and SYDVKM. The V and J ends lost 7 bases and 7 bases, in that order; junction bases with no gene match: 3. The CDR3 is 11 residues long. CDR3 coding DNA: TGTGCCAGCAACCGGGAGGGGGAGCAGTACTTC. Encoded protein: CASNREGEQYF.

This clonotype was counted at least ten times. The V call is TRBV12-3 or TRBV12-4, the J call TRBJ2-7; D is unclear. This CDR3 contains 13 residues. V lost 0 bases and J lost 3, with 6 bases in between. The CDR3 DNA follows: TGTGCCAGCAGTTTAGCGCCCGGCTACGAGCAGTACTTC. Translated: CASSLAPGYEQYF.

J is TRBJ2-7 and V is TRBV11-1, with D hard to call. The CDR3 extends over 19 amino acids. Germline V gene data show CDR1 as SGHAT and CDR2 as FQDESV (reference sequence). Trimming left V 6 bases short and J 2 bases short, with 29 bases between. This chain's CDR3 is CASRPTAQPYDLRPYEQYF. Written as DNA, the CDR3 is TGTGCCAGCAGGCCGACTGCACAGCCCTACGATTTAAGGCCCTACGAGCAGTACTTC.

This clonotype was detected a few times. This sequence joins TRBV7-8 and TRBJ2-6, with a possible D match to TRBD2 (6 bases). The CDR3 consists of 16 residues. Germline CDR1 and CDR2: SGHVS and FQNEAQ. V was pared by 5 bases and J by 4 bases, with 15 bases between. The CDR3 loop is CASSPGLSRGANVLTF. CDR3 DNA: TGTGCCAGCAGCCCGGGACTGTCTAGAGGGGCCAACGTCCTGACTTTC.

The chain combines TRBV4-1 with TRBJ2-3, with D unclear. Germline CDR1 is MGHRA and CDR2 is YSYEKL. Trimming pared 4 bases from V and 1 base from J, leaving 12 bases between. The CDR3 spans 15 residues. The CDR3 region is CASSPGRERTDTQYF. CDR3 coding DNA: TGCGCCAGCAGCCCCGGTAGGGAACGCACAGATACGCAGTATTTT.